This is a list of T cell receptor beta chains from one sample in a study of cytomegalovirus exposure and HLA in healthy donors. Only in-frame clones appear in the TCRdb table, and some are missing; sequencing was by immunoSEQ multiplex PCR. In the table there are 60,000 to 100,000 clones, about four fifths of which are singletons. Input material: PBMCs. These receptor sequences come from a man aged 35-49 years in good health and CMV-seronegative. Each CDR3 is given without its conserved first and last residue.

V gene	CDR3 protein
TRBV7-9	ASSLDRYSEAF
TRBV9	ASSVGTGGHLEQY
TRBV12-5	ASGNPTGGIGNNEQF
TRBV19	ASSILLGPSGEAF
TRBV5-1	ASSAYGTSGSTDTQY
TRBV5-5	ASSLGPRESEQY
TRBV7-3	ASSPDRGNLKQF
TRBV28	ASSANGNRPAGGYGYT
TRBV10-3	AISDHRGGGNTIY
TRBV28	ASNFQANEKLF
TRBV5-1	ASSLETSYNEQY
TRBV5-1	ASSLIPSGRQETQY
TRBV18	ASSPRQHNTEAF
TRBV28	ASSLFNPTNEKLF
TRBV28	ASSLASYEQY
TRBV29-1	SVEWGLAEYDEQF
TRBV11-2	ASSFLQGSGNTIY
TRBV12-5	ASGVDREQF
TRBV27	ASSFKREGREQH
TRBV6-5	ASSKTVGTDTQY
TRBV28	ASSTGLQKLF
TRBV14	ASSHPGLAGGDEQY
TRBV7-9	ASSLRDGSGANVLT
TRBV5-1	ASSSGLAGVGPNEQF
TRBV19	ATNPGQGVQETQY
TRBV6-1	ASSEQGHSGNTIY
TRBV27	ASSSTSGYGYT
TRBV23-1	ASSPIARRREQY
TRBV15	ATSREQGLSTDTQY
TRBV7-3	ASSLRQGQPQH
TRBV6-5	ASSRHGQGIIEQY
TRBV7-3	ASSLTGPNTEAF
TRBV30	AWSIGRDYEQY
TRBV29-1	SVGGLTPNTGELF
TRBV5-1	ASSESGGGYT
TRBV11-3	ASSLERQGGYT
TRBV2	ANGQSRGETQY
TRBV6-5	ASSYSSDRAQPQH
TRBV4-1	ASSQDSKVQGAATQY
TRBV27	ASSYDASRTSAQY
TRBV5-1	ASSLGDGGSRQF
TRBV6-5	ASSSAGREQY
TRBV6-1	ASSEADGTLYEQY
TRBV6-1	ASSGDWEETQY
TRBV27	AGGRETQY
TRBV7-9	ASSLRTGGSTDTQY
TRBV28	ASSLWGTGEEKLF
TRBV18	ASSPRHSLAPLH
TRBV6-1	ASSLSGTGTEKLF
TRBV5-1	ASSLQGDNQPQH
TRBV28	ASSLSYETTNYGYT
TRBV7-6	ASTPSQGAYEQY
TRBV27	GTGRNTGELF
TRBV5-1	ASSLASVASGANVLT
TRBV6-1	ASSTGSGNEKLF
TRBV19	ASSIGSYEQY
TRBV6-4	ASSELAGEKDTQY
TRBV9	ASSVVPSYGYT
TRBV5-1	ASSTGTGNQPQH